Listed below are T cell receptor beta chains from one sample, sequenced in a study of identical twins. Each CDR3 protein gets one entry after TCRdb re-called the 5' RACE reads with MiXCR. This sample has 500,000 to 550,000 distinct CDR3 sequences, with around 22% found just once. These sequences were also reported in another study, on yellow fever vaccine responses in identical twins.

The sample taken for sequencing was CD4+ T cells sorted from blood. The receptors here all came from a woman aged 18-29 years in good health. CDR3s include the opening cysteine and the closing phenylalanine or tryptophan. Expanded clones are given a class, and other clones once, few, many or no size at all.

>few|TRBV10-3|TRBJ2-1
CAISGNPYPDEQFF
>few|TRBV20-1|TRBJ1-4
CSARDREGEKLFF
>-|TRBV20-1|TRBJ1-5
CSARIGTVMTQHF
>-|TRBV12-3/TRBV12-4|TRBJ2-1
CASILGLAGGNEQFF
>-|TRBV7-6|TRBJ2-7
CASSLGRQGNYEQYF
>-|TRBV24-1|TRBJ2-4
CATSDSGTLLGHGNIQYF
>-|TRBV14|TRBJ2-1
CASRGQGTSYNEQFF
>-|TRBV3-1|TRBJ2-1
CASSQLTGGKNEQFF
>-|TRBV24-1|TRBJ2-3
CASSDSSSYTDTQYF
>-|TRBV29-1|TRBJ2-7
CSVTSGSYEQYF
>-|TRBV20-1|TRBJ2-1
CSVVQGVLGNEQFF
>-|TRBV7-2|TRBJ2-4
CASSLAGAKNMQYF
>-|TRBV5-6|TRBJ2-7
CASSLRFQGEYEQYF
>-|TRBV6-1|TRBJ2-1
CASSEPRGSYNEQFF
>few|TRBV3-1|TRBJ2-1
CASSQTGGTYNEQFF
>-|TRBV28|TRBJ1-1
CASSYGGQGSAEAFF
>-|TRBV5-1|TRBJ1-5
CASSRGTGAINQPQHF
>few|TRBV27|TRBJ2-5
CASSLRERETQYF
>few|TRBV7-8|TRBJ2-3
CASALSSRGREKGDTQYF
>-|TRBV6-4|TRBJ2-3
CASSVGDFTDTQYF
>-|TRBV18|TRBJ1-2
CASSLNVGTAISHTF
>few|TRBV5-1|TRBJ2-2
CASSSDRMDTGELFF
>few|TRBV11-1|TRBJ2-2
CASNRRGSDRVDGELFF
>-|TRBV5-1|TRBJ2-7
CASSLGTGVSYEQYF
>-|TRBV5-1|TRBJ2-3
CASITRPPRRDTQYF
>-|TRBV6-2/TRBV6-3|TRBJ2-1
CASRGVPGLADSSFLNEQFF
>few|TRBV6-2/TRBV6-3|TRBJ2-1
CASSYLGNEQFF
>few|TRBV15|TRBJ1-5
CATSRGSRVNQPQHF
>-|TRBV12-3/TRBV12-4|TRBJ2-5
CASSRGQGWRETQYF
>few|TRBV4-1|TRBJ2-3
CASSLEDADTQYF
>many|TRBV29-1|TRBJ1-4
CSVETGNEKLFF
>-|TRBV24-1|TRBJ2-3
CATSDLGAGGPSTQYF
>-|TRBV10-2|TRBJ2-7
CASSDPSGTYEQYF
>few|TRBV29-1|TRBJ2-3
CSVGSVQIDTQYF
>-|TRBV20-1|TRBJ1-4
CSAGRMNEKLFF
>few|TRBV20-1|TRBJ2-3
CSASEAGRADTQYF
>-|TRBV28|TRBJ2-5
CASSPSKREGRLLGETQYF
>few|TRBV2|TRBJ2-2
CASLADGTGELFF
>-|TRBV20-1|TRBJ2-7
CSAPKARGEQYF
>few|TRBV20-1|TRBJ2-4
CSARDTMGKNIQYF
>-|TRBV10-3|TRBJ2-1
CAISNSGTGHYEQFF
>few|TRBV5-1|TRBJ1-6
CASSAVTASNSPLHF
>few|TRBV5-6|TRBJ1-2
CASSKGVETYGYTF
>-|TRBV12-3/TRBV12-4|TRBJ2-1
CASSFRGPSYNEQFF
>few|TRBV7-3|TRBJ2-2
CASSRSTLTGELFF
>-|TRBV20-1|TRBJ2-6
CSARRGVSSSGANVLTF
>few|TRBV29-1|TRBJ2-5
CSVEGAGTKETQYF
>few|TRBV7-9|TRBJ1-2
CASSPSPSPYGYTF
>few|TRBV9|TRBJ2-3
CASSGLAGVADTQYF
>-|TRBV7-7|TRBJ2-5
CASSSNLGETQYF
>many|TRBV12-3/TRBV12-4|TRBJ2-5
CASSLRTSGGETQYF
>many|TRBV9|TRBJ1-2
CASSPRDNYGYTF
>-|TRBV20-1|TRBJ1-2
CSASRPPYGYTF
>few|TRBV5-1|TRBJ1-3
CASSLAPAASGNTIYF